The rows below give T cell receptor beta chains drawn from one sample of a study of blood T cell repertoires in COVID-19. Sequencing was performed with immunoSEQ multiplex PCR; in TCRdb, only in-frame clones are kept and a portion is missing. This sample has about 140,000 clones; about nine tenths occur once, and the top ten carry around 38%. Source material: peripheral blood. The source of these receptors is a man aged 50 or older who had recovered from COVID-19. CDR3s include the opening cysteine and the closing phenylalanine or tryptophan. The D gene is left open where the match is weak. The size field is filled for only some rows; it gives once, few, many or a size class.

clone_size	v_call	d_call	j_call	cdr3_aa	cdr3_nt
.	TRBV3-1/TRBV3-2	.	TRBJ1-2	CASSVTDYNYGYTF	TGTGCCAGCAGCGTCACCGACTACAACTATGGCTACACCTTC
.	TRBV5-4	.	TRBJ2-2	CASSLALANTGELFF	TGTGCCAGCAGCTTGGCTCTTGCGAACACCGGGGAGCTGTTTTTT
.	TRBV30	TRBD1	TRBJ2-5	CAWSVRGLETQYF	TGTGCCTGGAGTGTCAGGGGGCTGGAGACCCAGTACTTC
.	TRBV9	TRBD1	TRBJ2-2	CASSVTYRGPNTGELFF	TGTGCCAGCAGCGTAACTTACAGGGGGCCGAACACCGGGGAGCTGTTTTTT
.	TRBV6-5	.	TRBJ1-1	CASSYGAGGAEAFF	TGTGCCAGCAGTTACGGGGCCGGGGGAGCTGAAGCTTTCTTT
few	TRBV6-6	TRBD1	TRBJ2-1	CASSQGQGRSYNEQFF	TGTGCCAGCAGCCAGGGACAGGGACGGAGTTACAATGAGCAGTTCTTC
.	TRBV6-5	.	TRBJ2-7	CASSYSAGFTYEQYF	TGTGCCAGCAGTTACTCCGCGGGGTTTACTTACGAGCAGTACTTC
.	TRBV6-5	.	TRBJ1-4	CASSYLSTNEKLFF	TGTGCCAGCAGTTATCTGTCAACTAATGAAAAACTGTTTTTT
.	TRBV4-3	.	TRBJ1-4	CASSQDRQASNEKLFF	TGCGCCAGCAGCCAAGATAGGCAGGCTTCCAATGAAAAACTGTTTTTT
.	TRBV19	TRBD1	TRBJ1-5	CASSAGTVSSNQPQHF	TGTGCCAGTAGTGCAGGGACAGTCTCTAGCAATCAGCCCCAGCATTTT
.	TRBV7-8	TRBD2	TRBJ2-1	CASTTGLLAGNEQFF	TGTGCCAGCACCACGGGCCTACTAGCGGGCAATGAGCAGTTCTTC
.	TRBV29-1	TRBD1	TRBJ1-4	CSVETGQNEKLFF	TGCAGCGTTGAAACGGGACAGAATGAAAAACTGTTTTTT
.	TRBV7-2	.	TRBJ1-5	CASSSQPRGASNQPQHF	TGTGCCAGCAGCTCCCAGCCTCGGGGGGCTAGCAATCAGCCCCAGCATTTT
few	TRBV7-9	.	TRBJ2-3	CATTREFIGGPSADTQYF	TGTGCCACCACCCGGGAATTTATCGGGGGGCCTTCGGCAGATACGCAGTATTTT
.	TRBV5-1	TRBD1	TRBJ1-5	CASSWGTGGSNQPQHF	TGCGCCAGCAGCTGGGGGACAGGGGGTTCCAATCAGCCCCAGCATTTT
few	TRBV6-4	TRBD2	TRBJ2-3	CASSDGLAGGADTQYF	TGTGCCAGCAGTGACGGACTAGCGGGGGGCGCAGATACGCAGTATTTT
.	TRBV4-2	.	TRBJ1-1	CASSQDTGEAFF	TGTGCCAGCAGCCAAGATACGGGTGAAGCTTTCTTT
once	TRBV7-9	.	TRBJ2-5	CASSLFEWYQETQYF	TGTGCCAGCAGCTTATTTGAGTGGTACCAAGAGACCCAGTACTTC
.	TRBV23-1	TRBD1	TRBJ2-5	CASSPRWTGPPQETQYF	TGCGCCAGCAGTCCTCGATGGACAGGCCCACCCCAAGAGACCCAGTACTTC
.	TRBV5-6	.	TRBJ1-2	CASERANYGYTF	TGTGCCAGCGAACGGGCTAACTATGGCTACACCTTC
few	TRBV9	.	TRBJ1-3	CASSGDGSTIYF	TGTGCCAGCAGCGGCGACGGGAGCACCATATATTTT
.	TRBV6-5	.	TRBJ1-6	CASSYSVQGNSPLHF	TGTGCCAGCAGTTACTCCGTCCAGGGTAATTCACCCCTCCACTTT
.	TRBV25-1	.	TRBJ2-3	CASGTPVHPDTQYF	TGTGCCAGTGGGACACCAGTTCATCCAGATACGCAGTATTTT
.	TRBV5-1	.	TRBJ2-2	CASNYQDTGELFF	TGCGCCAGCAATTACCAGGACACCGGGGAGCTGTTTTTT
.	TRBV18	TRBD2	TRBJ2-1	CASSPPGLAGRNEQFF	TGTGCCAGCTCACCACCTGGACTAGCGGGTAGGAATGAGCAGTTCTTC
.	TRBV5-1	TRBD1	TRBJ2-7	CASSPRDRNYEQYF	TGCGCCAGCAGCCCCCGGGACAGGAATTACGAGCAGTACTTC
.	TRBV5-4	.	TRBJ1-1	CASRFGGDTEAFF	TGTGCCAGCAGATTTGGAGGGGACACTGAAGCTTTCTTT
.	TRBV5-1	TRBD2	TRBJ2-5	CASSGGTSGGNYQETQYF	TGCGCCAGCAGCGGAGGGACTAGCGGGGGGAATTACCAAGAGACCCAGTACTTC
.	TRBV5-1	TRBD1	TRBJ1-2	CASSFRQGEDDGYTF	TGCGCCAGCAGCTTTCGACAGGGGGAAGATGATGGCTACACCTTC
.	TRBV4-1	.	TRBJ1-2	CASSQDPEARYYGYTF	TGCGCCAGCAGCCAAGATCCAGAGGCTAGGTACTATGGCTACACCTTC
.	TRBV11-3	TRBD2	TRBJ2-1	CASSSGLAGGNEQFF	TGTGCCAGCAGCTCCGGACTAGCGGGCGGCAATGAGCAGTTCTTC
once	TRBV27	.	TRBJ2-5	CASSWDSIQETQYF	TGTGCCAGCAGTTGGGACTCAATCCAAGAGACCCAGTACTTC
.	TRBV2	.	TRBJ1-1	CASSRDSNTEAFF	TGTGCCAGCAGCCGGGACTCAAACACTGAAGCTTTCTTT
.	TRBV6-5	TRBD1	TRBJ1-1	CASAGQEDTEAFF	TGTGCCAGCGCGGGACAGGAGGACACTGAAGCTTTCTTT
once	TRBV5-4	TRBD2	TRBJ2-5	CASSPGTSEQETQYF	TGTGCCAGCAGCCCCGGGACTAGTGAACAAGAGACCCAGTACTTC
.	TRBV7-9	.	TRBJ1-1	CASSLVGGNTEAFF	TGTGCCAGCAGCTTAGTTGGAGGAAACACTGAAGCTTTCTTT
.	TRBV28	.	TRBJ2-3	CASSFPRQGDTQYF	TGTGCCAGCAGTTTTCCCAGGCAGGGGGATACGCAGTATTTT
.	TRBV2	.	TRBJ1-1	CASSVSGMNTEAFF	TGTGCCAGCAGTGTTTCAGGGATGAACACTGAAGCTTTCTTT
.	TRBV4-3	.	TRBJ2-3	CASSQDRGFATQYF	TGCGCCAGCAGCCAGGATAGGGGTTTCGCTACGCAGTATTTT
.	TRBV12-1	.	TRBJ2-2	CASSCTPGTGGGTGELFF	TGTGCCAGCAGCTGCACCCCTGGGACAGGGGGCGGCACCGGGGAGCTGTTTTTT
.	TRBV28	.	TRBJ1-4	CASSLGGPPREKLFF	TGTGCCAGCAGTTTGGGGGGACCCCCTAGGGAAAAACTGTTTTTT
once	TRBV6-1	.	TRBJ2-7	CASSDRPRGSYEQYF	TGTGCCAGCAGTGATCGACCCCGAGGCTCCTACGAGCAGTACTTC
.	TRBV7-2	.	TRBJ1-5	CASSLGSWSNQPQHF	TGTGCCAGCAGCTTAGGGAGCTGGAGCAATCAGCCCCAGCATTTT
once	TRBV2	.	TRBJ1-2	CASSDKETYGYTF	TGTGCCAGCAGTGATAAGGAGACCTATGGCTACACCTTC